Each of the 17 T cell receptor beta chains below was sequenced from the same sample in a study of T cells in localized non-small cell lung cancer. TCRdb keeps only in-frame clones here, not all; method: immunoSEQ multiplex PCR. The sample shows some 64,000 clones, roughly 90% of them seen only once. This specimen was peripheral blood, taken before any cancer treatment. These receptors were taken from a woman aged 35-75 years with stage I lung adenocarcinoma.

This clone was detected a few times. The chain links TRBV5-1 to TRBJ1-1; D unresolved. The CDR3 runs to 15 residues. Germline V CDR1 and CDR2: SGHRS, YFSETQ. The germline V and J ends were trimmed by 4 bases and 8 bases, with 21 bases remaining between them. The CDR3 DNA reads TGCGCCAGCAGCCAAACTTATTTGGGGATGTTCGAAGCTTTCTTT. Protein product: CASSQTYLGMFEAFF.

This chain connects TRBV5-2 to TRBJ2-7; the table gives TRBD1 as D, unverified against the DNA. TRBV5-2 is a recognized pseudogene. This CDR3 has 14 amino acids. In DNA form, the CDR3 reads TGTGCCAGCAGCTCGACAGGGGGCGGCTACGAGCAGTACTTC. Its protein product is CASSSTGGGYEQYF.

The chain is built from TRBV18 and TRBJ1-1; the D gene is possibly TRBD1 (5 bases). The CDR3 loop spans 14 amino acids. Germline V gene sequence: CDR1 KGHSH, CDR2 LQKENI. V was trimmed by 2 bases and J by 4 bases, leaving 11 bases between them. The CDR3 DNA reads as TGTGCCAGCTCACCAGGGGCAGAGGGCACTGAAGCTTTCTTT. Translating it yields CASSPGAEGTEAFF. Drawing the rest from reference TRBV18 and TRBJ1-1, the complete variable domain is NAGVMQNPRHLVRRRGQEARLRCSPMKGHSHVYWYRQLPEEGLKFMVYLQKENIIDESGMPKERFSAEFPKEGPSILRIQQVVRGDSAAYFCASSPGAEGTEAFFGQGTRLTVV.

J is TRBJ2-2 and V is TRBV9; a weak D match, TRBD2 (5 bases). Germline CDR1 is SGDLS and CDR2 is YYNGEE. This CDR3 region has 17 residues. V lost 4 bases to trimming and J lost 0 bases, with 16 bases between them. CDR3 protein: CASSSPRGGTNTGELFF. The CDR3 coding sequence is TGTGCCAGCAGCTCCCCCCGGGGTGGAACGAACACCGGGGAGCTGTTTTTT.

J is TRBJ2-3 and V is TRBV19; D is uncertain. This CDR3 contains 15 residues. The V gene lost 2 bases and the J gene lost 1 base, with 10 bases spanning the gap. Germline V lookup: CDR1 LNHDA, CDR2 SQIVND (reference sequence). The chain's CDR3 is CASSISATRTDTQYF. CDR3 DNA: TGTGCCAGTAGTATATCAGCCACCCGCACAGATACGCAGTATTTT.

This chain joins TRBV11-3 and TRBJ2-3; TRBD1 aligns across 7 bases. Germline V lookup: CDR1 SGHNT, CDR2 YENEEA. V dropped 3 bases and J dropped 2; count of bases not matched to a gene: 2. The CDR3 has 14 residues. As DNA, the CDR3 is TGTGCCAGCAGCTTCGGGACAGCCACAGATACGCAGTATTTT. Protein sequence: CASSFGTATDTQYF.

CDR3 nucleotides: TGTGCCAGCAGTGAATCTTGGGGTACACACAATGAGCAGTTCTTC. Amino acids: CASSESWGTHNEQFF. The rearrangement joins TRBV25-1 to TRBJ2-1; D not certain. CDR3 length: 15 amino acids. V was clipped by 1 base and J by 5 bases, with 12 bases between them. Germline V gene data show CDR1 as MGHDK and CDR2 as SYGVNS.

The chain couples TRBV11-2 to TRBJ1-2, with TRBD1 identical over 7 bases. The CDR3 is 14 residues long. Trimming took 0 bases from V and 2 from J; bases not matched to a gene: 0. Per the germline V gene, CDR1 is SGHAT and CDR2 is FQNNGV. This CDR3 reads CASSLDRGNYGYTF. The CDR3 DNA sequence: TGTGCCAGCAGCTTAGACAGGGGGAACTATGGCTACACCTTC.

The V and J genes are TRBV11-1 and TRBJ1-1; 9 nucleotides line up with TRBD1. Germline trimming cut 4 bases from V and 8 bases from J; bases unmatched to any gene: 8. The CDR3 contains 14 residues. The germline CDR1 and CDR2 sequences are SGHAT and FQDESV (reference sequence). CDR3 region: CASSSNRDRVEAFF. CDR3 DNA: TGTGCCAGCAGCTCAAACCGGGACAGGGTCGAAGCTTTCTTT. The variable domain in full, with the rest retrieved from reference TRBV11-1 and TRBJ1-1, is EAEVAQSPRYKITEKSQAVAFWCDPISGHATLYWYRQILGQGPELLVQFQDESVVDDSQLPKDRFSAERLKGVDSTLKIQPAELGDSAMYLCASSSNRDRVEAFFGQGTRLTVV.

The CDR3 DNA sequence: TGTGCCAGCAGCTTAGTGGCGGGAGGGGAAGATACGCAGTATTTT. As protein: CASSLVAGGEDTQYF. The genes are TRBV7-2 and TRBJ2-3, with 9 bases fitting TRBD2. Germline lookup yields CDR1 SGHTA and CDR2 FQGNSA. J lost 5 bases, V lost 1 base, and 4 bases had no gene match. CDR3 length equals 15 residues. Together with reference TRBV7-2 and TRBJ2-3, the CDR3 gives the full variable domain: GAGVSQSPSNKVTEKGKDVELRCDPISGHTALYWYRQSLGQGLEFLIYFQGNSAPDKSGLPSDRFSAERTGGSVSTLTIQRTQQEDSAVYLCASSLVAGGEDTQYFGPGTRLTVL.

This chain uses TRBV5-5 with TRBJ2-7; no clear D. Germline V lookup: CDR1 SGHKS, CDR2 YYEKEE (reference sequence). There are 15 residues in the CDR3. V was clipped by 4 bases and J by 4 bases, with 18 bases between them. As DNA, the CDR3 is TGTGCCAGCAGCCCGGACCCTGGCAGACTGTACGAGCAGTACTTC. Its protein product is CASSPDPGRLYEQYF.

The chain recombines TRBV19 with TRBJ1-1; D is perhaps TRBD1 (5 bases). V lost 11 bases to trimming and J lost 13 bases, with 17 bases between them. Per the germline V gene, CDR1 is LNHDA and CDR2 is SQIVND (reference sequence). The CDR3 covers 10 residues. This CDR3 reads CASWRGEVFF. The CDR3 DNA reads TGTGCCTCCTGGCGGGGGGAGGTTTTCTTT.

This clone was observed a few times. V gene TRBV19 combines with J gene TRBJ1-2; D call uncertain. Germline CDR1 reads LNHDA; CDR2 reads SQIVND (reference sequence). The CDR3 has 13 amino acids. Deletions cut 3 bases from V and 8 bases from J, with 13 bases between. CDR3 nucleotides: TGTGCCAGTAGTATTGCCCAGGCGCGAGGCTACACCTTC. It codes for CASSIAQARGYTF. Drawing the rest from reference TRBV19 and TRBJ1-2, the complete variable domain is DGGITQSPKYLFRKEGQNVTLSCEQNLNHDAMYWYRQDPGQGLRLIYYSQIVNDFQKGDIAEGYSVSREKKESFPLTVTSAQKNPTAFYLCASSIAQARGYTFGSGTRLTVV.

The CDR3: CASSSLGQAGQPQHF. The CDR3 region has the DNA TGTGCCAGCAGCTCACTAGGACAAGCGGGTCAGCCCCAGCATTTT. The rearrangement uses TRBV7-6 and TRBJ1-5, with D perhaps TRBD1 (5 bases). V was clipped by 4 bases and J by 6 bases, with 16 bases between them. The CDR3 has 15 amino acids. The germline CDR1 and CDR2 sequences are SGHVS and FNYEAQ.

The chain links TRBV10-3 to TRBJ2-7; TRBD2 matches at 11 bases. V dropped 0 bases and J dropped 3; count of bases not matched to a gene: 4. Germline V gene data show CDR1 as ENHRY and CDR2 as SYGVKD. This CDR3 contains 16 residues. The CDR3 coding sequence is TGTGCCATCAGTGAGTCGATCGGGACTAGCGGCTACGAGCAGTACTTC. Its translation: CAISESIGTSGYEQYF.

The chain uses TRBV6-1 and TRBJ2-5; no clear D. Per germline, CDR1 MNHNS and CDR2 SASEGT. The CDR3 covers 12 residues. V lost 5 bases, J lost 4 bases, and 8 bases lay in between. CDR3 DNA: TGTGCCAGCAGTCCCGTTGGAGAGACCCAGTACTTC. It encodes CASSPVGETQYF.

V is TRBV30 and J is TRBJ2-1, with TRBD2 matching 10 bases. The CDR3 extends over 17 amino acids. Trimming at V came to 6 bases and at J to 0 bases, leaving 11 bases not matched to a gene. Per the germline V gene, CDR1 is GTSNPN and CDR2 is SVGIG (reference sequence). The CDR3: CACTGTSAVSSYNEQFF. The DNA of the CDR3 is TGTGCCTGCACCGGGACTAGCGCTGTTAGCTCCTACAATGAGCAGTTCTTC.